These T cell receptor beta chains were read from a single sample in a study of cytotoxic CD8 clonotypes in ibrutinib-treated CLL. Method: immunoSEQ multiplex PCR; TCRdb's copy keeps in-frame clones and lacks some. The sample holds under 300,000 clones, 65% to 85% seen once. Here the sequenced sample was PBMCs, taken at disease progression, from a patient treated with ibrutinib. These receptor sequences come from a human donor with chronic lymphocytic leukemia. CDR3s include the opening cysteine and the closing phenylalanine or tryptophan. A D gene is named only where the DNA matches it firmly. A row's size may be missing; if present it is once, few, many or a size class.

v_gene	d_gene	abundance	j_gene	CDR3aa	CDR3nt
TRBV15	TRBD2	NA	TRBJ2-7	CATSRGSGTVYEQYF	TGTGCCACCAGCAGAGGCAGCGGGACGGTTTACGAGCAGTACTTC
TRBV4-1	TRBD1	NA	TRBJ1-5	CASSQPGQGMDLDQPQHF	TGCGCCAGCAGCCAACCGGGACAGGGTATGGATCTGGATCAGCCCCAGCATTTT
TRBV28	NA	NA	TRBJ1-2	CASSPPGYGYTF	TGTGCCAGCAGTCCCCCCGGATATGGCTACACCTTC
TRBV7-8	TRBD2	NA	TRBJ2-5	CASSLAERGYSETQYF	TGTGCCAGCAGCTTAGCGGAGCGGGGCTATAGCGAGACCCAGTACTTC
TRBV18	TRBD1	NA	TRBJ2-7	CASSPPGQGAYEQYF	TGTGCCAGCTCACCACCGGGACAGGGAGCCTACGAGCAGTACTTC
TRBV10-1	NA	NA	TRBJ2-3	CASSDGRLGGDTQYF	TGCGCCAGCAGTGATGGGCGACTTGGGGGGGATACGCAGTATTTT
TRBV9	NA	once	TRBJ1-3	CASSVFSAASGNTIYF	TGTGCCAGCAGCGTATTCAGTGCGGCCTCTGGAAACACCATATATTTT
TRBV5-1	NA	NA	TRBJ1-1	CASSLPLRGNTEAFF	TGCGCCAGCAGCTTACCCCTCCGGGGGAACACTGAAGCTTTCTTT
TRBV28	TRBD1	NA	TRBJ1-3	CASSSRTGGFGNTIYF	TGTGCCAGCAGTTCTCGGACAGGGGGCTTCGGAAACACCATATATTTT
TRBV27	NA	NA	TRBJ1-2	CASSLFPGRGGYTF	TGTGCCAGCAGTTTATTCCCGGGTCGGGGTGGCTACACCTTC
TRBV13	NA	NA	TRBJ2-1	CASSRKLRNEQFF	TGTGCCAGCAGCCGTAAATTAAGGAATGAGCAGTTCTTC
TRBV5-1	TRBD2	NA	TRBJ2-7	CASSLIGGRASYEQYF	TGCGCCAGCAGCTTGATCGGCGGGAGGGCCTCCTACGAGCAGTACTTC
TRBV28	NA	few	TRBJ1-2	CASHSNQPGGYTF	TGTGCCAGCCACTCAAACCAGCCGGGAGGCTACACCTTC
TRBV2	TRBD2	NA	TRBJ2-3	CASSPLAGGPDTQYF	TGTGCCAGCAGCCCACTAGCGGGGGGGCCAGATACGCAGTATTTT
TRBV7-6	NA	NA	TRBJ2-7	CASSFLDLSYEQYF	TGTGCCAGCAGCTTTTTGGACCTTTCCTACGAGCAGTACTTC
TRBV28	TRBD2	NA	TRBJ2-7	CASSPTSDEQYF	TGTGCCAGCAGTCCAACTAGCGACGAGCAGTACTTC
TRBV5-1	TRBD2	few	TRBJ2-4	CASNGGGENIQYF	TGCGCCAGCAACGGGGGAGGGGAGAACATTCAGTACTTC
TRBV7-3	NA	NA	TRBJ2-2	CASSYTIQDRLFF	TGTGCCAGCAGCTATACGATCCAGGACCGACTGTTTTTT
TRBV15	TRBD1	NA	TRBJ1-5	CATSSPDRGNQPQHF	TGTGCCACCAGCAGTCCCGACAGGGGCAATCAGCCCCAGCATTTT
TRBV12-5	NA	NA	TRBJ2-2	CASGSWTAGELFF	TGTGCTAGTGGTTCCTGGACCGCCGGGGAGCTGTTTTTT
TRBV29-1	TRBD2	NA	TRBJ2-3	CSAPAGGRADTQYF	TGCAGCGCCCCAGCGGGAGGGCGCGCAGATACGCAGTATTTT
TRBV4-3	TRBD1	NA	TRBJ2-1	CASSPGQANEQFF	TGCGCCAGCAGCCCGGGACAGGCTAATGAGCAGTTCTTC
TRBV9	NA	NA	TRBJ2-2	CASSVSPSTPGVGELFF	TGTGCCAGCAGCGTATCACCCTCTACACCGGGTGTTGGGGAGCTGTTTTTT